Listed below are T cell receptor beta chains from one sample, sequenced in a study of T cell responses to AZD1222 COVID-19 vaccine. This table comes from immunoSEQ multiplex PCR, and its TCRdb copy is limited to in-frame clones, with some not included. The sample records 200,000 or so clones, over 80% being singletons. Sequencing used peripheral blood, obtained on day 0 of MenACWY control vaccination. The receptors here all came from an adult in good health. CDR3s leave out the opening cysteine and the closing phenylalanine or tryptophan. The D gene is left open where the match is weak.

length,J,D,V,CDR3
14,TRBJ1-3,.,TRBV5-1,ASSLEGRYSGNTIY
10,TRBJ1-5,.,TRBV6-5,ASSSHNQPQH
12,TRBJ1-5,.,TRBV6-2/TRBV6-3,ASSYGGRNQPQH
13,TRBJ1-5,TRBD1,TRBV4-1,ASSWGQTNNQPQH
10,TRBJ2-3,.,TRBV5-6,ASGSNSDTQY
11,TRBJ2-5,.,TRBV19,ASSIVPAETQY
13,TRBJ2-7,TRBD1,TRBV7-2,ASSARDSSSYEQY
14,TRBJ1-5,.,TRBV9,VSSAEGSLAGQPQH
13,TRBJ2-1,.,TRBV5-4,ASSLGLNDYNEQF
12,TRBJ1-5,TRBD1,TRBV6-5,ASSGQVGNQPQH
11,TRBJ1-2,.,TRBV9,ASSEQANYGYT
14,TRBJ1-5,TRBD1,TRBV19,ASRTGTGDSNQPQH
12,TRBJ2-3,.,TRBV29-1,SALPRASTDTQY
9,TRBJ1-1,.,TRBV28,ASSMGLKAF
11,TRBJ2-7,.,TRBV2,ASRNLGSYEQY
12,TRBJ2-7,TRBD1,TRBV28,ASSSPGQIYEQY
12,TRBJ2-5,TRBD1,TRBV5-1,ASSLGTVQETQY
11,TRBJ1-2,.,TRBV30,AWTTTDNYGYT
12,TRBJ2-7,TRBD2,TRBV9,ASSSGGLSYEQY
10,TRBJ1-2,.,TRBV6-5,ARKDSLYGYT
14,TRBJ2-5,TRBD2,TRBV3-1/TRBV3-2,ASSQTSGGYQETQY
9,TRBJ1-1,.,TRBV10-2,ASSESVEAF
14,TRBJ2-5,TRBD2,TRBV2,ASSQSSGRRIETQY